These T cell receptor beta chains were read from a single sample in a study of cytomegalovirus exposure and HLA in healthy donors. The repertoire was sequenced with immunoSEQ multiplex PCR; TCRdb's copy has only in-frame clones and lacks some. The top ten hold 0.39% of the sample, which has some 200,000 clones, 70% to 80% seen once. The sample was PBMCs. The receptors derive from a male donor in good health and CMV-seropositive. Both conserved end residues are part of each CDR3. Each record gives: D gene, J gene, V gene, CDR3 length, clone size, CDR3 protein, CDR3 DNA. A D gene is named only where the DNA matches it firmly. Size values are once, few and many counts, or a class for expanded clones, and some rows have none.

D gene: NA
J gene: TRBJ1-2
V gene: TRBV9
CDR3 length: 12
clone size: NA
CDR3 protein: CASSLNRDGYTF
CDR3 DNA: TGTGCCAGCAGCCTAAACAGGGATGGCTACACCTTC

D gene: NA
J gene: TRBJ1-2
V gene: TRBV4-1
CDR3 length: 12
clone size: once
CDR3 protein: CASSQGGNGYTF
CDR3 DNA: TGCGCCAGCAGCCAAGGAGGGAATGGCTACACCTTC

D gene: NA
J gene: TRBJ1-3
V gene: TRBV19
CDR3 length: 15
clone size: NA
CDR3 protein: CASSWGGPSGNTIYF
CDR3 DNA: TGTGCCAGTAGTTGGGGGGGGCCCTCTGGAAACACCATATATTTT

D gene: NA
J gene: TRBJ2-3
V gene: TRBV4-3
CDR3 length: 17
clone size: NA
CDR3 protein: CASSQERLLGSTDTQYF
CDR3 DNA: TGCGCCAGCAGCCAAGAGAGGTTACTAGGTAGCACAGATACGCAGTATTTT

D gene: TRBD1
J gene: TRBJ2-7
V gene: TRBV5-4
CDR3 length: 15
clone size: few
CDR3 protein: CASSSEQGMEFEQYF
CDR3 DNA: TGTGCCAGCAGCTCAGAACAGGGGATGGAGTTCGAGCAGTACTTC

D gene: NA
J gene: TRBJ2-7
V gene: TRBV29-1
CDR3 length: 15
clone size: NA
CDR3 protein: CSVEGATGQTYEQYF
CDR3 DNA: TGCAGCGTTGAAGGTGCAACAGGGCAGACCTACGAGCAGTACTTC

D gene: NA
J gene: TRBJ1-2
V gene: TRBV7-2
CDR3 length: 14
clone size: NA
CDR3 protein: CASSARVRDYGYTF
CDR3 DNA: TGTGCCAGCAGCGCCAGGGTCAGAGACTATGGCTACACCTTC

D gene: NA
J gene: TRBJ2-5
V gene: TRBV28
CDR3 length: 15
clone size: NA
CDR3 protein: CASSLRNWIGETQYF
CDR3 DNA: TGTGCCAGCAGTTTAAGAAACTGGATCGGGGAGACCCAGTACTTC

D gene: TRBD1
J gene: TRBJ2-7
V gene: TRBV28
CDR3 length: 13
clone size: NA
CDR3 protein: CAAGGQGDEQIDF
CDR3 DNA: TGTGCCGCTGGGGGACAGGGCGATGAACAGATAGACTTC

D gene: NA
J gene: TRBJ1-5
V gene: TRBV25-1
CDR3 length: 14
clone size: NA
CDR3 protein: CASSGVGGNQPQHF
CDR3 DNA: TGTGCCAGCAGTGGTGTGGGGGGGAATCAGCCCCAGCATTTT

D gene: NA
J gene: TRBJ2-3
V gene: TRBV9
CDR3 length: 15
clone size: NA
CDR3 protein: CASSPPGATVDTQYF
CDR3 DNA: TGTGCCAGCAGCCCCCCCGGAGCGACGGTAGATACGCAGTATTTT

D gene: TRBD1
J gene: TRBJ1-2
V gene: TRBV18
CDR3 length: 14
clone size: NA
CDR3 protein: CASSPDREYYGYTF
CDR3 DNA: TGTGCCAGCTCACCAGACAGGGAATACTATGGCTACACCTTC

D gene: NA
J gene: TRBJ1-1
V gene: TRBV5-1
CDR3 length: 17
clone size: NA
CDR3 protein: CASSPAESGEMVTEAFF
CDR3 DNA: TGCGCCAGCAGCCCCGCTGAGAGCGGGGAGATGGTCACTGAAGCTTTCTTT

D gene: NA
J gene: TRBJ2-3
V gene: TRBV11-3
CDR3 length: 17
clone size: NA
CDR3 protein: CASSLEGGGYGTDTQYF
CDR3 DNA: TGTGCCAGCAGCTTAGAGGGAGGGGGGTACGGAACAGATACGCAGTATTTT

D gene: NA
J gene: TRBJ2-2
V gene: TRBV18
CDR3 length: 16
clone size: NA
CDR3 protein: CASSPLRFALTGELFF
CDR3 DNA: TGTGCCAGCTCACCACTTCGATTCGCGCTCACCGGGGAGCTGTTTTTT

D gene: NA
J gene: TRBJ2-3
V gene: TRBV5-1
CDR3 length: 15
clone size: few
CDR3 protein: CASSLGQTFGDTQYF
CDR3 DNA: TGCGCCAGCAGCTTGGGACAGACCTTTGGGGATACGCAGTATTTT

D gene: NA
J gene: TRBJ2-3
V gene: TRBV5-4
CDR3 length: 15
clone size: NA
CDR3 protein: CASSLRLAGTDTQYF
CDR3 DNA: TGTGCCAGCAGCTTGCGTCTAGCCGGCACAGATACGCAGTATTTT

D gene: NA
J gene: TRBJ2-7
V gene: TRBV5-4
CDR3 length: 14
clone size: NA
CDR3 protein: CASSLVLNPYEQYF
CDR3 DNA: TGTGCCAGCAGCTTGGTGTTAAATCCCTACGAGCAGTACTTC

D gene: NA
J gene: TRBJ2-2
V gene: TRBV25-1
CDR3 length: 14
clone size: NA
CDR3 protein: CASSVRENTGELFF
CDR3 DNA: TGTGCCAGCAGTGTCCGGGAGAACACCGGGGAGCTGTTTTTT

D gene: NA
J gene: TRBJ1-1
V gene: TRBV7-8
CDR3 length: 15
clone size: once
CDR3 protein: CAISDSRSMNTEAFF
CDR3 DNA: TGTGCCATCTCAGACAGCCGCTCGATGAACACTGAAGCTTTCTTT

D gene: NA
J gene: TRBJ2-1
V gene: TRBV6-5
CDR3 length: 15
clone size: NA
CDR3 protein: CASSYSGPSYNEQFF
CDR3 DNA: TGTGCCAGCAGTTATAGCGGCCCCTCCTACAATGAGCAGTTCTTC

D gene: NA
J gene: TRBJ2-2
V gene: TRBV6-5
CDR3 length: 15
clone size: NA
CDR3 protein: CASSPPRGPPGELFF
CDR3 DNA: TGTGCCAGCAGTCCCCCTCGCGGCCCCCCCGGGGAGCTGTTTTTT